What follows are 28 T cell receptor beta chains derived from one specimen sequenced in a study of T cells in Graves' hyperthyroidism and ophthalmopathy. Amplification of TCR beta CDR3 regions used RNA as the template. TCR CDR3 regions were first amplified by RT-PCR with HTBI primers. TCRdb re-derived calls from the multiplex PCR reads in MiXCR, one entry per CDR3 protein. There are hundreds of thousands of distinct CDR3 sequences in the sample; approximately 14% occur only once, and 20% to 25% lies in the top ten. The sample comprised blood. These TCRs come from a woman under 40 with Graves' hyperthyroidism.

This chain uses TRBV15 with TRBJ1-1, with D unclear. V lost 5 bases to trimming and J lost 3 bases, with 13 bases between them. Germline lookup yields CDR1 LNHNV and CDR2 YYDKDF (reference sequence). The CDR3 is 14 residues long. CDR3 region: CATSPTSGDTEAFF. The CDR3 nucleotides are TGTGCCACCAGCCCCACTTCTGGGGACACTGAAGCTTTCTTT.

The rearrangement uses TRBV15 and TRBJ2-1; D is uncertain. This CDR3 contains 13 residues. The V end lost 1 base, the J end lost 7 bases, and 8 bases lay between the germline ends. Germline V gene lookup returns CDR1 LNHNV and CDR2 YYDKDF (reference sequence). CDR3 loop: CATSRGGPNEQFF. For the CDR3, the DNA is TGTGCCACCAGCAGAGGCGGTCCGAATGAGCAGTTCTTC.

The rearrangement joins TRBV3-1 to TRBJ1-1; weak D call: TRBD1 (6 bases). Per germline, CDR1 LGHDT and CDR2 YNNKEL (reference sequence). This CDR3 has 13 residues. V was shortened by 1 base and J by 8 bases, with 11 bases between the two germline ends. The CDR3, as DNA: TGTGCCAGCAGCCAAGCCACAGGGACAGAAGCTTTCTTT. This sequence encodes CASSQATGTEAFF.

The chain couples TRBV28 to TRBJ1-1; the D gene is possibly TRBD1 (5 bases). Between the trimmed V and J ends, which lost 2 bases and 4 bases, there was a span of 14 bases. Germline CDR1 MDHEN, CDR2 SYDVKM. The CDR3 has 15 residues. The CDR3 coding sequence is TGTGCCAGCAGTTTACACCAGGGAGCGGGCACTGAAGCTTTCTTT. Its protein product is CASSLHQGAGTEAFF.

In this sample, this clonotype turned up many times. The J gene is TRBJ2-5, the V gene TRBV2; 11 bases are shared with TRBD2. Germline V lookup: CDR1 SNHLY, CDR2 FYNNEI. The CDR3 length is 16 residues. The V and J ends lost 3 bases and 4 bases, in that order; junction bases with no gene match: 7. The CDR3 here is CASSESSGRARETQYF. Here the CDR3 DNA reads TGTGCCAGCAGTGAGAGTAGCGGGAGGGCCAGAGAGACCCAGTACTTC.

This clonotype has only a few counts. V is TRBV20-1 and J is TRBJ2-1, with D tentatively TRBD2 (6 bases). The CDR3 length is 13 residues. Germline lookup yields CDR1 DFQATT and CDR2 SNEGSKA (reference sequence). V was trimmed by 8 bases and J by 2 bases, leaving 13 bases between them. Here the CDR3 DNA reads TGCAGTCACAGGAGGGGTACCTACAATGAGCAGTTCTTC. Amino acids: CSHRRGTYNEQFF.

Regarding this clonotype: One junction end does not reproduce the germline sequence, and a read error may be involved. This chain connects TRBV24-1 to TRBJ2-7; the match to TRBD2 covers 11 bases. The CDR3 sequence is 16 residues long. Germline V gene lookup returns CDR1 KGHDR and CDR2 SFDVKD. Here the CDR3 DNA reads TGTGCCACCAGTGATCCCGCCGGGACTAGCGGCTACGGGCAGTACTTC. It specifies CATSDPAGTSGYGQYF.

This clonotype has ten or more counts. The chain links TRBV4-1 to TRBJ2-2, with a weak D call TRBD2 (6 bases). The CDR3 contains 17 residues. V was shortened by 4 bases and J by 6 bases, with 21 bases between the two germline ends. Germline V lookup: CDR1 MGHRA, CDR2 YSYEKL. CDR3 nucleotides: TGCGCCAGCAGCCTTCTCCACTTGGGACTTGAGGCCGGGGAGCTGTTTTTT. Its translation is CASSLLHLGLEAGELFF.

This clonotype showed up just a few times. The V and J genes are TRBV28 and TRBJ1-5, with D uncertain. The CDR3 covers 12 residues. Germline CDR1 reads MDHEN; CDR2 reads SYDVKM. V lost 7 bases and J 10 bases, leaving 14 bases between the germline ends. The CDR3 nucleotides read TGTGCCAGCACGGTTCAGGCAAAACCCCAGCATTTT. This gives the protein CASTVQAKPQHF.

This clonotype was picked up many times. The chain is built from TRBV27 and TRBJ2-3; TRBD2 might be the D (5 bases). This CDR3 comprises 14 residues. The V gene lost 6 bases and the J gene lost 0 bases, with 10 bases spanning the gap. The germline V gene encodes CDR1 MNHEY and CDR2 SMNVEV (reference sequence). This CDR3 reads CASSERSSTDTQYF. The CDR3 nucleotides read TGTGCCAGCAGCGAGCGGTCTAGCACAGATACGCAGTATTTT.

This clonotype was found a few times. The chain carries TRBV6-2 or TRBV6-3 and TRBJ2-3, with D possibly being TRBD2 (6 bases). Trimming took 3 bases from V and 0 from J, leaving 10 bases between them. Germline V lookup: CDR1 MNHEY, CDR2 SVGEGT. The CDR3 runs 15 residues. This chain's CDR3 is CASSYGEESTDTQYF. The CDR3 DNA reads as TGTGCCAGCAGTTATGGGGAGGAGAGCACAGATACGCAGTATTTT.

The rearrangement uses TRBV20-1 and TRBJ1-1, with D possibly matching TRBD1 (5 bases). CDR1 is DFQATT, CDR2 SNEGSKA, per germline (reference sequence). V lost 4 bases and J lost 4, with 13 bases in between. The CDR3 loop spans 13 amino acids. In DNA form, the CDR3 reads TGCAGTGCTATGGGGCTGCGCTTCACTGAAGCTTTCTTT. It codes for CSAMGLRFTEAFF.

This clonotype was seen a few times. This chain links TRBV12-3 or TRBV12-4 with TRBJ2-3; 9 bases match TRBD1. Trimming cost V 6 bases and J 5 bases; bases outside gene matches: 9. This CDR3 comprises 15 residues. CDR3 sequence: CASRKTGTGKDTQYF. CDR3 in DNA: TGTGCCAGCAGAAAAACCGGGACAGGGAAAGATACGCAGTATTTT.

This chain connects TRBV30 to TRBJ1-6; D remains unclear. Germline CDR1 reads GTSNPN; CDR2 reads SVGIG (reference sequence). CDR3 length equals 12 residues. Trimming removed 7 bases at V and 7 bases at J, with 11 bases between. The CDR3 protein is CAFEVGNSPLHF. The CDR3 coding sequence is TGTGCCTTCGAGGTTGGAAATTCACCCCTCCACTTT.

This clonotype was seen more than once but under ten times. This chain uses TRBV28 with TRBJ1-2; D remains unclear. Germline V gene lookup returns CDR1 MDHEN and CDR2 SYDVKM. V dropped 10 bases and J dropped 3 bases, with 9 bases sitting between them. This CDR3 comprises 11 residues. The CDR3 here is CATGRDYGYTF. The CDR3 DNA reads TGTGCCACTGGCCGGGACTATGGCTACACCTTC.

J is TRBJ2-3 and V is TRBV27; 10 nucleotides align to TRBD2. The CDR3 loop spans 18 amino acids. CDR1 MNHEY and CDR2 SMNVEV come from the germline V gene (reference sequence). The trim removed 3 bases at V and 2 bases at J, leaving 11 bases unmatched. The CDR3 loop reads CASSLPRTSGGDTDTQYF. The CDR3 DNA sequence: TGTGCCAGCAGTTTGCCGAGGACTAGCGGAGGGGACACAGATACGCAGTATTTT.

V is TRBV5-4 and J is TRBJ2-5; weak D call: TRBD1 (6 bases). V was clipped by 7 bases and J by 7 bases, with 20 bases between them. Per germline, CDR1 SGHNT and CDR2 YYREEE (reference sequence). The CDR3 spans 14 residues. The CDR3 reads CASHTSTGLGTQYF. CDR3 coding DNA: TGTGCCAGCCATACGAGTACAGGGTTAGGGACCCAGTACTTC.

J is TRBJ1-3 and V is TRBV20-1; weak D call: TRBD1 (5 bases). Trimming cost V 6 bases and J 0 bases, with 12 bases left between them. The CDR3 consists of 14 residues. The germline V gene encodes CDR1 DFQATT and CDR2 SNEGSKA (reference sequence). In DNA, the CDR3 is TGCAGTGCCTCCGACAGAGACTCTGGAAACACCATATATTTT. Protein product: CSASDRDSGNTIYF.

This clonotype is a singleton in its sample. The CDR3 DNA is TGTGCCAGCTCCTCGAGAAAAAGCGGGATCTTGGGCAATGAGCAGTTCTTC. As protein: CASSSRKSGILGNEQFF. V usage is TRBV18 and J usage is TRBJ2-1; 7 nucleotides agree with TRBD2. Germline loops: CDR1 KGHSH, CDR2 LQKENI. Germline trimming cut 6 bases from V and 6 bases from J; bases unmatched to any gene: 17. There are 17 residues in the CDR3.

The chain combines TRBV20-1 with TRBJ2-3; 7 positions agree with TRBD2. The CDR3 has 15 residues. CDR1 is DFQATT, CDR2 SNEGSKA, per germline (reference sequence). V shed 7 bases, J shed 0 bases, and the junction held 10 bases outside the gene matches. The CDR3 coding sequence is TGCAGTGTTACGCGGGCTAGCGGCAGCACAGATACGCAGTATTTT. This codes for CSVTRASGSTDTQYF.

This clonotype was counted between two and nine times. The V and J genes are TRBV7-6 and TRBJ2-2; 7 bases agree with TRBD2. V lost 3 bases, J lost 0 bases, and 13 bases stayed unmatched. The CDR3 contains 19 residues. The germline gives CDR1 SGHVS, CDR2 FNYEAQ. Written as DNA, the CDR3 is TGTGCCAGCAGCTTTTTGGTCGGTAGCGGGCGGGCGAACACCGGGGAGCTGTTTTTT. Translation gives CASSFLVGSGRANTGELFF. Variable domain in full (rest from reference TRBV7-6 and TRBJ2-2): GAGVSQSPRYKVTKRGQDVALRCDPISGHVSLYWYRQALGQGPEFLTYFNYEAQQDKSGLPNDRFSAERPEGSISTLTIQRTEQRDSAMYRCASSFLVGSGRANTGELFFGEGSRLTVL.

This clonotype has a handful of counts. The chain combines TRBV12-3 or TRBV12-4 with TRBJ2-5; no definite D call. This CDR3 comprises 12 residues. With 7 bases removed from V and 5 bases from J, the gap between germline ends came to 11 bases. CDR3 DNA: TGTGCCAGCACTTCTGGGTTGGAGACCCAGTACTTC. This encodes CASTSGLETQYF.

The chain has TRBV30 and TRBJ2-6; 9 nucleotides match TRBD1. The CDR3 has 16 residues. J lost 3 bases, V lost 2 bases, and 5 bases had no gene match. Germline CDR1 and CDR2: GTSNPN and SVGIG (reference sequence). CDR3 amino acids: CAWSLQGALGANVLTF. The DNA of the CDR3 is TGTGCCTGGAGTCTACAGGGGGCTCTTGGGGCCAACGTCCTGACTTTC.

This clonotype occurred many times. The chain links TRBV28 to TRBJ2-7; maybe TRBD1 (6 bases). V gave up 8 bases and J gave up 0 bases, with 11 bases separating them. This CDR3 is 13 amino acids long. CDR1 is MDHEN and CDR2 is SYDVKM in the germline V gene. CDR3 sequence (DNA): TGTGCCAGCGGAAAAGGGGGCTCCTACGAGCAGTACTTC. It encodes CASGKGGSYEQYF. The complete variable domain, with remaining parts taken from reference TRBV28 and TRBJ2-7, reads DVKVTQSSRYLVKRTGEKVFLECVQDMDHENMFWYRQDPGLGLRLIYFSYDVKMKEKGDIPEGYSVSREKKERFSLILESASTNQTSMYLCASGKGGSYEQYFGPGTRLTVT.

This clonotype was detected only a few times. The genes are TRBV28 and TRBJ2-3; 14 nucleotides agree with TRBD2. The CDR3 extends over 18 amino acids. V gave up 5 bases and J gave up 2 bases; unmatched junction bases: 9. Germline V CDR1 and CDR2: MDHEN, SYDVKM. The CDR3 is CASSPARTSGRITDTQYF. CDR3 sequence (DNA): TGTGCCAGCAGTCCCGCCCGGACTAGCGGGAGGATCACAGATACGCAGTATTTT.

This clonotype was observed a handful of times. This chain connects TRBV6-2 or TRBV6-3 to TRBJ2-1; no definite D call. V lost 2 bases, J lost 7 bases, and 12 bases lay in between. CDR3 length equals 14 residues. Germline CDR1 reads MNHEY; CDR2 reads SVGEGT. CDR3 amino acids: CASSYDGASNEQFF. For the CDR3, the DNA is TGTGCCAGCAGTTACGATGGCGCCTCGAATGAGCAGTTCTTC.

This clonotype was seen ten or more times. V is TRBV11-1 and J is TRBJ1-2; tentatively, D is TRBD1 (5 bases). V was trimmed by 5 bases and J by 4 bases, leaving 11 bases between them. The CDR3 has 13 amino acids. CDR1 is SGHAT and CDR2 is FQDESV in the germline V gene (reference sequence). CDR3 in DNA: TGTGCCAGCAGCGGGACGGACATCTATGGCTACACCTTC. Protein product: CASSGTDIYGYTF.

In its sample, this clonotype was seen once. The chain recombines TRBV6-2 or TRBV6-3 with TRBJ2-5, with D tentatively TRBD1 (5 bases). V was pared by 5 bases and J by 1 base, with 11 bases between. The CDR3 sequence is 14 residues long. Per germline, CDR1 MNHEY and CDR2 SVGEGT. The CDR3 nucleotides are TGTGCCAGCAGTACGACAGCTTTCCAAGAGACCCAGTACTTC. It encodes CASSTTAFQETQYF.